The source of this T cell receptor beta chain is a study of identifying expanded T cells in peripheral blood. V was clipped by 2 bases and J by 5 bases; unmatched bases: 4. The CDR3 runs 15 residues. Germline V gene lookup returns CDR1 SGHTA and CDR2 FQGTGA. Collection occurred without any documented infections or immune events in donors. This table comes from immunoSEQ multiplex PCR, and its TCRdb copy is limited to in-frame clones, with some not included. Of more than 85,000 clones in the sample, around 88% were seen once. The sequenced sample was blood. The origin of this receptor is a person aged 18 to 70 in good health. The rearrangement uses TRBV7-3 and TRBJ2-1, with TRBD2 matching 9 bases. CDR3 in amino acids: CASSLLSGGNNEQFF. The CDR3 DNA sequence: TGTGCCAGCAGCTTATTGAGCGGGGGGAACAATGAGCAGTTCTTC.